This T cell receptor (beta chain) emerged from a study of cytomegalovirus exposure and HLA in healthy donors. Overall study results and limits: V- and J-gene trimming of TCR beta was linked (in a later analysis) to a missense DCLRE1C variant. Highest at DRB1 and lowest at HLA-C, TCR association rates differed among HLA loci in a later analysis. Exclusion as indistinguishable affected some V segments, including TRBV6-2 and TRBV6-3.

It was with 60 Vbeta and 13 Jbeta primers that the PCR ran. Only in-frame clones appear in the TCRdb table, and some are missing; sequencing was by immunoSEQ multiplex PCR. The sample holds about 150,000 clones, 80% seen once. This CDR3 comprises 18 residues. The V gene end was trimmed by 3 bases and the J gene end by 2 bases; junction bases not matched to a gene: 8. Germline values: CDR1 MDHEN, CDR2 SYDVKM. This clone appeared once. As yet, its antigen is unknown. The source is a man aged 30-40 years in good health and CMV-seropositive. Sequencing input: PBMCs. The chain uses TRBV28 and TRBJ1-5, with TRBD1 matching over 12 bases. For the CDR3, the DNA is TGTGCCAGCAGTTTCCCGGGACAGGGGGCCGTTGGCAATCAGCCCCAGCATTTT. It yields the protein CASSFPGQGAVGNQPQHF.